The clone carrying this TCR beta chain was observed once. The antigen remains unidentified. These data are taken from a study of radiotherapy plus CTLA-4 blockade in lung cancer. Study-wide results and caveats: Early blood T cell clone dynamics reportedly forecast response best, with interferon-beta.

Method: immunoSEQ multiplex PCR; TCRdb's copy keeps in-frame clones and lacks some. The sample shows some 27,000 clones, around 79% of them seen only once. The V gene end was trimmed by 0 bases and the J gene end by 10 bases; junction bases not matched to a gene: 6. Germline assignment: CDR1 SGDLS and CDR2 YYNGEE. CDR3 length: 14 residues. The clonotype was recovered from a human donor with non-small cell lung cancer that progressed on radiotherapy plus ipilimumab. Specimen: peripheral blood, collected from a patient treated with radiotherapy plus ipilimumab. This chain links TRBV9 with TRBJ1-4; 7 positions agree with TRBD1. The CDR3 loop is CASSVADRVGKLFF. The CDR3 nucleotides are TGTGCCAGCAGCGTAGCCGACAGGGTCGGAAAACTGTTTTTT.